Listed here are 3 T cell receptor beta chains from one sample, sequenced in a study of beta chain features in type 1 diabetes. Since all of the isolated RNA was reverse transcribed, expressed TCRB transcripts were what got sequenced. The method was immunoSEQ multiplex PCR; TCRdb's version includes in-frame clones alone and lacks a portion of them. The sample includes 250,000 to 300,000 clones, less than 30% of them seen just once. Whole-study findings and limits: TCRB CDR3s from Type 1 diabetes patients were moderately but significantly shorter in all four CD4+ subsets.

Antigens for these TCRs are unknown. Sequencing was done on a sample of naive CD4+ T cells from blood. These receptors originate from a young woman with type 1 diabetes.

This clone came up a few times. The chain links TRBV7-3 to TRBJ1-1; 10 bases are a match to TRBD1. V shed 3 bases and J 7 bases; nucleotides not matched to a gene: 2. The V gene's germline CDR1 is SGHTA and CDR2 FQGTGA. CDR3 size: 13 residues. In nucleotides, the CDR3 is TGTGCCAGCAGCTTCGGACAGGGGGTTGAAGCTTTCTTT. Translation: CASSFGQGVEAFF.

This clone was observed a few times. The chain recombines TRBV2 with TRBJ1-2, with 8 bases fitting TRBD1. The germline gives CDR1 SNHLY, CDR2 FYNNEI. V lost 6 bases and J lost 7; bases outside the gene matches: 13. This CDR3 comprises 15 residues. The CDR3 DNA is TGTGCCAGCAGCCCCAGGGGGCAGGTTGGCCTTGGCTACACCTTC. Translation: CASSPRGQVGLGYTF.

CDR3 in amino acids: CASSSLGLVNEQFF. The CDR3 DNA reads as TGTGCCAGCAGCTCCCTCGGACTTGTAAATGAGCAGTTCTTC. The rearrangement joins TRBV5-4 to TRBJ2-1; D is possibly TRBD2 (5 bases). The V and J ends lost 3 bases and 7 bases respectively, with 14 bases between them. Germline values: CDR1 SGHNT, CDR2 YYREEE (reference sequence). The CDR3 is made up of 14 amino acids.